The 30 T cell receptor beta chains presented below share a single source sample, sequenced in a study of OX40 agonist ivuxolimab in advanced cancers. This table comes from immunoSEQ multiplex PCR, and its TCRdb copy is limited to in-frame clones, with some not included. The sample holds around 76,000 clones, roughly nine tenths seen once. The sample in question was CD4+ or CD8+ T cells sorted from blood, obtained in a trial of the OX40 agonist ivuxolimab. The receptors come from an adult with an advanced solid tumor such as melanoma, head and neck, liver or kidney cancer.

The CDR3 loop is CSVPGLITDTQYF. The CDR3 nucleotides are TGCAGCGTACCGGGACTTATCACAGATACGCAGTATTTT. The gene calls are TRBV29-1 and TRBJ2-3; D is possibly TRBD2 (6 bases). Trimming shortened V by 6 bases and J by 2 bases, and 12 bases separated the two germline ends. The germline V gene has CDR1 SQVTM and CDR2 ANQGSEA. The CDR3 length is 13 residues.

The chain joins TRBV2 to TRBJ1-4; TRBD1 might be the D (6 bases). V was trimmed by 5 bases and J by 8 bases, leaving 18 bases between them. The CDR3 loop spans 15 amino acids. Germline V lookup: CDR1 SNHLY, CDR2 FYNNEI. The DNA for the CDR3 is TGTGCCAGCAGTCGAAGGTCCGGGGGCGTCGAAAAACTGTTTTTT. Residues: CASSRRSGGVEKLFF. The complete variable domain, with remaining parts taken from reference TRBV2 and TRBJ1-4, reads EPEVTQTPSHQVTQMGQEVILRCVPISNHLYFYWYRQILGQKVEFLVSFYNNEISEKSEIFDDQFSVERPDGSNFTLKIRSTKLEDSAMYFCASSRRSGGVEKLFFGSGTQLSVL.

This sequence joins TRBV27 and TRBJ2-7; 10 bases map to TRBD1. The CDR3 spans 15 residues. The junction had 5 bases not matched to a gene; V was cut back by 3 bases and J by 3 bases. The germline V gene encodes CDR1 MNHEY and CDR2 SMNVEV (reference sequence). The CDR3 nucleotides are TGTGCCAGCAGTTTTAGCGGGGACAGGGGCTACGAGCAGTACTTC. Its translation: CASSFSGDRGYEQYF.

The chain couples TRBV30 to TRBJ2-2; D might be TRBD1 (5 bases). V lost 7 bases to trimming and J lost 3 bases, with 18 bases between them. Germline values: CDR1 GTSNPN, CDR2 SVGIG (reference sequence). CDR3 length: 15 amino acids. The CDR3 DNA is TGTGCCTATCGGGTAGGGGTTAAGTACACCGGGGAGCTGTTTTTT. Amino acid sequence: CAYRVGVKYTGELFF.

The chain employs TRBV29-1 and TRBJ2-6; tentative D call: TRBD1 (6 bases). In germline, CDR1 is SQVTM, CDR2 ANQGSEA. V lost 3 bases to trimming and J lost 0 bases, with 9 bases between them. The CDR3 has 15 residues. CDR3 residues: CSVETGASGANVLTF. DNA of the CDR3: TGCAGCGTTGAGACAGGCGCCTCTGGGGCCAACGTCCTGACTTTC.

The chain carries TRBV2 and TRBJ2-7; TRBD1 might be the D (5 bases). There are 15 residues in the CDR3. Trimming removed 4 bases from V and 6 bases from J, with 19 bases in between. Germline V gives CDR1 SNHLY, CDR2 FYNNEI. Here the CDR3 reads CASSGALAGQGEQYF. For the CDR3, the DNA is TGTGCCAGCAGTGGGGCTTTGGCCGGCCAGGGCGAGCAGTACTTC.

The chain joins TRBV2 to TRBJ1-1; 8 nucleotides align to TRBD1. The V segment lost 8 bases and the J segment 5 bases; nucleotides outside the gene matches: 7. CDR3 length: 13 residues. The germline V gene has CDR1 SNHLY and CDR2 FYNNEI. This CDR3 is CASRTGLITEAFF. CDR3 nucleotides: TGTGCCAGCCGGACAGGGCTTATTACTGAAGCTTTCTTT.

The rearrangement links TRBV7-9 to TRBJ2-5; 8 bases match TRBD1. In germline, CDR1 is SEHNR, CDR2 FQNEAQ (reference sequence). The CDR3 spans 15 residues. The ends lost 4 bases at V and 1 base at J; junction bases unmatched: 5. The CDR3 DNA follows: TGTGCCAGCAGCTCCTTGGACAGGGCCCAAGAGACCCAGTACTTC. Amino acids: CASSSLDRAQETQYF.

The rearrangement joins TRBV18 to TRBJ1-1, with D possibly being TRBD1 (6 bases). V lost 0 bases and J 8 bases, leaving 13 bases between the germline ends. Germline V gene lookup returns CDR1 KGHSH and CDR2 LQKENI. The CDR3 is 14 amino acids. The DNA for the CDR3 is TGTGCCAGCTCACCACCAGTAGGGGGGCTCGAAGCTTTCTTT. This translates into CASSPPVGGLEAFF.

The CDR3 spells CASSLEGDGEAFF. The CDR3 bases are TGTGCCAGCAGCTTAGAAGGGGATGGTGAAGCTTTCTTT. This chain links TRBV13 with TRBJ1-1; possibly TRBD1 for D (5 bases). CDR3 length: 13 amino acids. Looked up from germline, CDR1 is PRHDT and CDR2 is FYEKMQ (reference sequence). V was shortened by 1 base and J by 7 bases, with 10 bases between the two germline ends. The complete variable domain, with remaining parts taken from reference TRBV13 and TRBJ1-1, reads AAGVIQSPRHLIKEKRETATLKCYPIPRHDTVYWYQQGPGQDPQFLISFYEKMQSDKGSIPDRFSAQQFSDYHSELNMSSLELGDSALYFCASSLEGDGEAFFGQGTRLTVV.

The chain uses TRBV15 and TRBJ2-7; D gene unclear. Per germline, CDR1 LNHNV and CDR2 YYDKDF (reference sequence). The CDR3 covers 17 residues. V gave up 4 bases and J gave up 2 bases, with 21 bases separating them. CDR3 residues: CATSTGGGQLNTYEQYF. The CDR3 nucleotides are TGTGCCACCAGCACCGGCGGCGGCCAACTTAATACCTACGAGCAGTACTTC.

CDR3 sequence reads: CASSLPGGGYNEQFF. CDR3 in DNA: TGTGCCAGCAGCCTCCCCGGGGGTGGCTACAATGAGCAGTTCTTC. The chain couples TRBV6-1 to TRBJ2-1; weak D call: TRBD2 (6 bases). Germline V gene lookup returns CDR1 MNHNS and CDR2 SASEGT. The CDR3 sequence is 15 residues long. The V end was cut by 6 bases, the J end by 3 bases, with 15 bases between.

V is TRBV28 and J is TRBJ1-2; D gene ambiguous. Germline lookup yields CDR1 MDHEN and CDR2 SYDVKM. V was cut by 8 bases and J by 5 bases, with 15 bases left in between. This CDR3 contains 13 residues. CDR3 residues: CASAVTETYGYTF. The DNA of the CDR3 is TGTGCCAGCGCCGTCACTGAGACTTATGGCTACACCTTC.

The chain has TRBV9 and TRBJ2-3; a weak D match, TRBD2 (6 bases). CDR1 and CDR2 from the germline V gene are SGDLS and YYNGEE. V gave up 4 bases and J gave up 4 bases, with 16 bases separating them. The CDR3 has 15 amino acids. The CDR3 sequence is CASSPGGRFADTQYF. CDR3 nucleotide sequence: TGTGCCAGCAGCCCCGGGGGAAGGTTTGCAGATACGCAGTATTTT. Drawing the rest from reference TRBV9 and TRBJ2-3, the complete variable domain is DSGVTQTPKHLITATGQRVTLRCSPRSGDLSVYWYQQSLDQGLQFLIQYYNGEERAKGNILERFSAQQFPDLHSELNLSSLELGDSALYFCASSPGGRFADTQYFGPGTRLTVL.

J is TRBJ2-7 and V is TRBV10-3; TRBD1 agrees at 9 bases. This CDR3 is 15 amino acids long. CDR1 ENHRY and CDR2 SYGVKD come from the germline V gene. J lost 4 bases, V lost 6 bases, and 10 bases had no gene match. The CDR3 sequence: CAIRATGGAEYEQYF. CDR3 nucleotides: TGTGCCATCAGAGCTACAGGGGGCGCAGAGTACGAGCAGTACTTC.

The count of this clone is one. The chain is built from TRBV7-6 and TRBJ2-5; a weak D match, TRBD2 (6 bases). CDR1 and CDR2 from the germline V gene are SGHVS and FNYEAQ. The CDR3 sequence is 14 residues long. Deletions cut 1 base from V and 8 bases from J, with 14 bases between. CDR3 amino acids: CASSLVPRDATQYF. Written as DNA, the CDR3 is TGTGCCAGCAGCTTAGTCCCGCGGGACGCAACCCAGTACTTC.

The CDR3, as DNA: TGTGCCAGCAGGAGAATTTTCGGGTCGGAGTACGGGATAAATTACGAGCAGTACTTC. This codes for CASRRIFGSEYGINYEQYF. This chain connects TRBV27 to TRBJ2-7; perhaps TRBD2 as D (5 bases). The V end was cut by 6 bases, the J end by 4 bases, with 31 bases between. This CDR3 has 19 amino acids. Germline V lookup: CDR1 MNHEY, CDR2 SMNVEV (reference sequence).

This chain connects TRBV7-2 to TRBJ2-5; TRBD2 matches 8 bases. In germline, CDR1 is SGHTA, CDR2 FQGNSA. The CDR3 consists of 15 residues. The V and J ends lost 3 bases and 5 bases, in that order; junction bases with no gene match: 8. CDR3 in DNA: TGTGCCAGCAGCTTGGGCAGCGGGAGTGGTGAGACCCAGTACTTC. This codes for CASSLGSGSGETQYF. Based on the CDR3 plus reference TRBV7-2 and TRBJ2-5, the full variable domain is GAGVSQSPSNKVTEKGKDVELRCDPISGHTALYWYRQSLGQGLEFLIYFQGNSAPDKSGLPSDRFSAERTGGSVSTLTIQRTQQEDSAVYLCASSLGSGSGETQYFGPGTRLLVL.

The genes are TRBV7-3 and TRBJ2-3; D gene unclear. This CDR3 is 12 amino acids long. Between the trimmed V and J ends, which lost 1 base and 5 bases, there was a span of 4 bases. Germline CDR1 SGHTA, CDR2 FQGTGA. CDR3 sequence reads: CASSLNEDTQYF. CDR3 DNA sequence: TGTGCCAGCAGCTTAAATGAAGATACGCAGTATTTT.

The table lists this clone with a few counts. This CDR3 is also generated by other DNA sequences in the sample. This chain connects TRBV28 to TRBJ2-5, with D unresolved. The V end lost 3 bases, the J end lost 4 bases, and 6 bases lay between the germline ends. The CDR3 consists of 12 residues. The V gene's germline CDR1 is MDHEN and CDR2 SYDVKM. The CDR3 coding sequence is TGTGCCAGCAGTTTTCGGAGAGAGACCCAGTACTTC. Amino acids: CASSFRRETQYF.

The rearrangement uses TRBV12-5 and TRBJ1-2, with 10 bases that match TRBD1. The CDR3 covers 15 residues. Germline CDR1 and CDR2: LGHNT and FRNRAP. With V trimmed by 1 base and J by 3 bases, 2 bases remained unmatched. The CDR3 here is CASGLGDRGDYGYTF. For the CDR3, the DNA is TGTGCTAGTGGTTTGGGGGACAGGGGTGACTATGGCTACACCTTC.

The chain uses TRBV7-9 and TRBJ2-7; D possibly corresponds to TRBD1 (5 bases). CDR1 and CDR2 from the germline V gene are SEHNR and FQNEAQ (reference sequence). V was cut by 4 bases and J by 0 bases, with 10 bases left in between. This CDR3 contains 14 residues. CDR3 loop: CASSSYRSSYEQYF. CDR3 in DNA: TGTGCCAGCAGCTCCTACAGGAGCTCCTACGAGCAGTACTTC.

The gene calls are TRBV11-3 and TRBJ2-7, with 7 bases that match TRBD2. The germline CDR1 and CDR2 sequences are SGHNT and YENEEA. The CDR3 runs 14 residues. Trimming removed 5 bases from V and 2 bases from J; junction bases left unmatched: 6. CDR3 protein: CASSRPGTTYEQYF. The DNA of the CDR3 is TGTGCCAGCAGCCGCCCCGGGACTACCTACGAGCAGTACTTC.

This clone was observed a single time. The genes are TRBV10-3 and TRBJ2-7; D could derive from TRBD1 or TRBD2 (5 bases each). V was clipped by 11 bases and J by 2 bases, with 16 bases between them. Germline V lookup: CDR1 ENHRY, CDR2 SYGVKD. The CDR3 has 13 amino acids. The CDR3 region is CAHGAGLTYEQYF. CDR3 bases: TGTGCCCACGGGGCAGGGCTGACCTACGAGCAGTACTTC.

The rearrangement joins TRBV6-5 to TRBJ2-3; the match to TRBD1 covers 7 bases. The CDR3 has 12 residues. V dropped 2 bases and J dropped 14; count of bases not matched to a gene: 7. Germline lookup yields CDR1 MNHEY and CDR2 SVGAGI. The CDR3 loop is CASSYEGAQWYF. Written as DNA, the CDR3 is TGTGCCAGCAGTTACGAGGGGGCGCAGTGGTATTTT.

The V call is TRBV6-5, the J call TRBJ2-7, with D possibly TRBD2 on 6 matching bases. The V end lost 0 bases, the J end lost 5 bases, and 14 bases lay between the germline ends. This CDR3 spans 15 amino acids. In germline, CDR1 is MNHEY, CDR2 SVGAGI. CDR3 DNA: TGTGCCAGCAGTTACTCTGATGGGGGGACCAACGAGCAGTACTTC. It translates to CASSYSDGGTNEQYF.

The V gene is TRBV5-6, the J gene TRBJ2-2, with a possible D match to TRBD2 (6 bases). CDR1 and CDR2 (germline): SGHDT, YYEEEE. Trimming shortened V by 5 bases and J by 6 bases, and 14 bases separated the two germline ends. The CDR3 contains 14 residues. CDR3 sequence reads: CASSSGLSAGELFF. CDR3 coding DNA: TGTGCCAGCAGTTCGGGACTCTCAGCCGGGGAGCTGTTTTTT.

This sequence joins TRBV6-6 and TRBJ2-5, with D possibly TRBD1 on 6 matching bases. The end of the DNA aligns better with TRBJ2-7, so the J call may be wrong. The length of the CDR3 is 15 residues. CDR1 and CDR2 (germline): MNHNY, SVGAGI (reference sequence). CDR3 loop: CASSSTTGSSYEQYF. CDR3 bases: TGTGCCAGCAGTTCCACGACAGGAAGCTCCTACGAGCAGTACTTC.

The gene calls are TRBV11-3 and TRBJ2-7, with D perhaps matching TRBD1 (6 bases). V was clipped by 5 bases and J by 4 bases, with 9 bases between them. Germline V gene lookup returns CDR1 SGHNT and CDR2 YENEEA. This CDR3 comprises 12 residues. This CDR3 reads CASSKQGYEQYF. The CDR3 coding sequence is TGTGCCAGCAGCAAACAGGGATACGAGCAGTACTTC.

This sequence joins TRBV6-5 and TRBJ2-7, with TRBD1 matching 7 bases. The germline gives CDR1 MNHEY, CDR2 SVGAGI. Trimming at V came to 0 bases and at J to 4 bases, leaving 6 bases not matched to a gene. This CDR3 comprises 15 residues. CDR3 region: CASSYSGTAYYEQYF. The CDR3 DNA follows: TGTGCCAGCAGTTACTCGGGGACAGCATATTACGAGCAGTACTTC.